These 3 T cell receptor beta chains were all obtained from the same sample, sequenced in a study of early T cells in non-severe SARS-CoV-2 infection. TCRdb reprocessed the 5' RACE reads with MiXCR, giving one entry per CDR3 protein. The sample shows more than 95,000 distinct CDR3 sequences, about 15% of them seen only once. The sequenced sample consisted of whole blood. Receptor source: an adult who was a healthcare worker with PCR-confirmed SARS-CoV-2 infection or an uninfected control (not recorded which).

The genes are TRBV20-1 and TRBJ2-3, with 15 bases aligning to TRBD2. Germline CDR1 reads DFQATT; CDR2 reads SNEGSKA (reference sequence). CDR3 length: 17 amino acids. Unmatched junction bases numbered 13, after V lost 6 bases and J lost 6 bases. CDR3 amino acids: CSASMGLAGGGSDTQYF. The CDR3 region has the DNA TGCAGTGCGTCAATGGGACTAGCGGGGGGCGGATCCGATACGCAGTATTTT.

The V gene is TRBV6-6, the J gene TRBJ2-5, with D hard to call. The CDR3 covers 13 residues. Germline assignment: CDR1 MNHNY and CDR2 SVGAGI (reference sequence). V gave up 5 bases and J gave up 4 bases, with 11 bases separating them. The DNA for the CDR3 is TGTGCCAGCAGTGCTCGATTGGGAGAGACCCAGTACTTC. This codes for CASSARLGETQYF.

The rearrangement uses TRBV7-8 and TRBJ2-1; 7 positions match TRBD1. Trimming took 7 bases from V and 4 from J; bases not matched to a gene: 13. The germline CDR1 and CDR2 sequences are SGHVS and FQNEAQ. CDR3 size: 16 residues. In DNA form, the CDR3 reads TGTGCCAGCACCCAAGGGGCCGGGACAGCTTACAATGAGCAGTTCTTC. The encoded protein is CASTQGAGTAYNEQFF.